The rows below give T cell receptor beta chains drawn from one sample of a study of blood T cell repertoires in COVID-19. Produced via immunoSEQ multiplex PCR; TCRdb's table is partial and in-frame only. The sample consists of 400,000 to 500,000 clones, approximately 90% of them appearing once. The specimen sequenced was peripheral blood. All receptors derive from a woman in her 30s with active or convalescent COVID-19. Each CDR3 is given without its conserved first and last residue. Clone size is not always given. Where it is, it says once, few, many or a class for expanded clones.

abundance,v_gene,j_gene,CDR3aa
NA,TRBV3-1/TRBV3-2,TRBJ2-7,ASSQDPSGGVEQY
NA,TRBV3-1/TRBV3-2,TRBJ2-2,ASSQDRLAGGVGELF
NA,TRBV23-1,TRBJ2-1,ASSQSRAGASYNEQF
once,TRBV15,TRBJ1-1,ATSRDPGDRSTEAF
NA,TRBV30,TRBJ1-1,AWSRGPNTEAF
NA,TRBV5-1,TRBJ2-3,ASSLALAGGHNLLTDTQY
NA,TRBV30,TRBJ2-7,AWTLQGVSYEQY
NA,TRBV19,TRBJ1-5,ASRERPGTGLDQPQH
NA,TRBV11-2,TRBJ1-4,ASSPGQGRFGVGEKLF
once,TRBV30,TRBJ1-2,AWSVQNTNT
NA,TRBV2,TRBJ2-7,ASSEANSRTYEQY
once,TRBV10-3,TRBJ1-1,ASGGQRYTEAF
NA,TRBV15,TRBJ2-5,ATSRDLAYETQY
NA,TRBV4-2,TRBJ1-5,ASSQELGRRDSNQPQH
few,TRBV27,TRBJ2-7,ASSFQGLAGDAEQY
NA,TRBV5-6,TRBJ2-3,ASTLGTSFTDTQY
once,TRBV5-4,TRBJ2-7,ASSSDSPYEQY
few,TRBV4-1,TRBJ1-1,ASSLYRGNTEAF
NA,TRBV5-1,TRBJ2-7,ASSLGASTTYEQY
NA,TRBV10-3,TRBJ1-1,AISGTGGNTEAF
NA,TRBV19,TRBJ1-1,ASSIYRGLDTEAF
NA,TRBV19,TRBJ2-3,ASSPLAGRMDTQY
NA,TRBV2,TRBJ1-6,ASALGTADNSPLH
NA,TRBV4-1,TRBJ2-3,ASSQRTIADTQY
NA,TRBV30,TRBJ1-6,AWLVSSYNSPLH
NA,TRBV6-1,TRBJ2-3,ASSELQGGTDTQY
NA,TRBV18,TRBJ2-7,ASSKTSGTYEQY
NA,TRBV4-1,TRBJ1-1,ASSQPITGGSEAF
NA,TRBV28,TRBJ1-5,ASSSRGHQPQH
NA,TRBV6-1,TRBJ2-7,ASSETGSRNEQY
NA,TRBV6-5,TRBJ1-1,ASSRTGSAF
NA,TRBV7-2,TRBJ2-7,ASTGQSASYEQY
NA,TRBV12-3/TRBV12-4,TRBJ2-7,ASSLGTDYEQY
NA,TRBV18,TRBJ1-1,ASSPYSGGTEAF
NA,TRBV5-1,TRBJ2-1,ASSLWREDYNEQF
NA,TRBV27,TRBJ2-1,ASSLERGGSDEQF
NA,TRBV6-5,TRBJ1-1,ASIFQGPRAEAF
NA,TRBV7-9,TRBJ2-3,ASSFQGSTDTQY
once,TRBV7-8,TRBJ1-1,ASSLLGQGSTEAF
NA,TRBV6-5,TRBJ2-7,ASSSTGGIYYEQY
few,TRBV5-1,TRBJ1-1,ATSPSGNTEAF
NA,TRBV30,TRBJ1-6,AWRNTGTNSPLH
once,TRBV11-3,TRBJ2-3,ASSSQIAGGSDTQY
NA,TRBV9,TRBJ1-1,ASTQIGGGASTEAF
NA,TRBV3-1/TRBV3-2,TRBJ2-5,ASSLLSGGETQY
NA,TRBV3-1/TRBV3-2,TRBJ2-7,ASSQDPSSYEQY
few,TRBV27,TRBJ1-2,ASSSSSTGPTYGYT
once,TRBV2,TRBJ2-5,ASSEWLAEEETQY
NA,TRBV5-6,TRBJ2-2,ASSLGLAGNTGELF
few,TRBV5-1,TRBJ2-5,ASSRGSGETQY
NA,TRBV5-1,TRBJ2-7,ASSGTGAYEQY
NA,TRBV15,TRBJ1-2,ATSTPWAGDPYGYT
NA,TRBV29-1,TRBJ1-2,SVELGQQYGYT
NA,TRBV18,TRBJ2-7,ASSANRGQGEQY